The present entry profiles one TCR beta chain with its context. Those who participated ranged in age from roughly 18 to 95 years and resided in under 25 US areas. The data stem from a study of blood T cell repertoires in COVID-19. Study-level background: Both acute and convalescent COVID-19 samples were obtained from the United States, Italy and Spain.

Study processing details: Cell counts per sample came from amplifying reference gene primers. Some clones are missing from TCRdb's copy, which holds only in-frame ones; the method was immunoSEQ multiplex PCR. D and trimming come from the DNA, and the V and J calls and clone size come from that table. The sample has about 210,000 clones, 70% to 90% seen once. The CDR3 length is 19 residues. Germline assignment: CDR1 SGHAT and CDR2 FQNNGV. J was trimmed by 0 bases and V by 5 bases; bases with no gene match: 15. The V call is TRBV11-2, the J call TRBJ2-1; 8 bases agree with TRBD2. This receptor was identified in a man aged 35 to 55 who had recovered from COVID-19. Material: PBMCs or T cells enriched from blood (not recorded which). The CDR3 region is CASSPKALAGLSSYNEQFF. CDR3 DNA sequence: TGTGCCAGCAGCCCAAAGGCCCTAGCGGGTTTAAGCTCCTACAATGAGCAGTTCTTC.